The sequence of this T cell receptor (beta chain) was determined in a study of identifying expanded T cells in peripheral blood (dated by TCRdb to between 2018 and 2021). For the study in its entirety: Technical replicates were generated by sequencing separate aliquots of the same genomic DNA pool, and four replicates were compared pairwise.

Comment on this clone: Its antigen target is currently unknown. No clone much larger than this one lies a single base away; base qualities are absent.

The germline V gene (reference sequence) yields SGHNT for CDR1 and YYREEE for CDR2. V ends up 0 bases short and J 4 bases short, with an unmatched junction base count of 6. The CDR3 holds 15 amino acids from the cysteine to the phenylalanine. The retained sequence is limited to the CDR3, 45 bases, with the frame set at the first base. No immune events such as infections were documented for the healthy donors during the collection period. Healthy-donor blood repertoires served as a training cohort to calibrate time-dependent variance in a beta-binomial model of T-cell clone differential abundance. The training cohort was composed of some ten healthy donors, 3 female and 7 male. The donors were between roughly 29 and 65 years old, with an average age of about 45 years. Whole blood from each healthy donor was obtained from a commercial supplier and was collected at three time points two to three weeks apart. For immunosequencing, genomic DNA was extracted from unsorted whole blood.

Points the paper makes about the study in general: The authors expected that over much longer intervals, such as months to years, biological variance in healthy repertoires might increase even further. For all healthy donors, the variance in clone template counts between roughly 2-week samples rose significantly as total template count increased. Between technical replicates the binomial model flagged 1 to 1.5 differentially abundant clones, whereas over roughly 2 weeks the binomial model flagged about 15 and over four weeks about 19. Across all healthy-donor time intervals, the beta-binomial model significantly lowered both the number of clones called differentially abundant and the false-positive rate.

The immunoSEQ Assay, which uses bias-controlled multiplex PCR amplification of genomic DNA, was used to profile TCRbeta CDR3 regions. The original pipeline was this. To quantify the absolute abundance of each unique TCRbeta CDR3 region, the sequences were collapsed and filtered. Differential abundance was tested with two models: a binomial (Fisher-equivalent) model and a beta-binomial model that adds time-dependent variance fitted from healthy donors. Any clone with fewer than 5 combined templates was excluded, and a clone was called differentially abundant if its Benjamini-Hochberg FDR was below 0.01. In the beta-binomial model, variance was expressed as a function of the total template count across the two samples, in the form v = (b*log(k)+a)^2. Drawn from immuneACCESS, this table holds only the in-frame rearrangements with V and J called that TCRdb kept. Clones are partly lost; checked studies trace under half to an unresolved V gene and leave the rest unexplained. V, J and clone size derive from that table, while D and trimming were established from the DNA sequence. The sample table holds more than 50,000 clones, of which over 75% were seen once. The top ten hold roughly 19% of the sample.

The chain links TRBV5-4 with TRBJ1-1; 7 bases in the middle match TRBD1. Source material: blood. This sequence was found in a person aged 18 to 75 in good health. The CDR3 protein sequence reads: CASSLDTGEGTEAFF. The sequenced DNA is TGTGCCAGCAGCTTGGATACAGGGGAGGGCACTGAAGCTTTCTTT.